A single sample is the source of the 20 T cell receptor beta chains below, sequenced in a study of T cell responses to AZD1222 COVID-19 vaccine. Sequencing used immunoSEQ multiplex PCR; TCRdb keeps in-frame clones, though not all of them. The table has over 100,000 clones, around 90% seen once. Sequenced here: peripheral blood, sampled on day 0 of MenACWY control vaccination. Receptor source: an adult in good health.

The chain employs TRBV19 and TRBJ1-3; possible D gene TRBD1, 5 bases. CDR3 length: 17 residues. CDR1 is LNHDA and CDR2 is SQIVND in the germline V gene (reference sequence). Trimming pared 8 bases from V and 7 bases from J, leaving 27 bases between. DNA for the CDR3: TGTGCCAGTCGCAGGGACCTCAAACCTTCCGACGGTAACACCATATATTTT. Its translation is CASRRDLKPSDGNTIYF. The variable domain in full, completed from reference TRBV19 and TRBJ1-3, reads DGGITQSPKYLFRKEGQNVTLSCEQNLNHDAMYWYRQDPGQGLRLIYYSQIVNDFQKGDIAEGYSVSREKKESFPLTVTSAQKNPTAFYLCASRRDLKPSDGNTIYFGEGSWLTVV.

DNA for the CDR3: TGTGCCAGCAGCTTCCCAGCGATGGACTATGGCTACACCTTC. It codes for CASSFPAMDYGYTF. The chain carries TRBV28 and TRBJ1-2; D gene unclear. The CDR3 is 14 residues long. V was trimmed by 6 bases and J by 3 bases, leaving 14 bases between them. Germline lookup yields CDR1 MDHEN and CDR2 SYDVKM.

The chain carries TRBV5-4 and TRBJ2-7; the D is unclear. Germline assignment: CDR1 SGHNT and CDR2 YYREEE (reference sequence). Between the trimmed V and J ends, which lost 2 bases and 7 bases, there was a span of 10 bases. The CDR3 has 12 amino acids. CDR3 loop: CASSFTLGEQYF. For the CDR3, the DNA is TGTGCCAGCAGCTTTACTTTGGGGGAGCAGTACTTC.

The genes are TRBV12-3 or TRBV12-4 and TRBJ2-2; D assignment may be TRBD1 or TRBD2 (5 bases each). This CDR3 contains 13 residues. V was cut by 6 bases and J by 6 bases, with 11 bases left in between. The CDR3 spells CASSLTGPGELFF. CDR3 DNA: TGTGCCAGCAGCCTCACGGGGCCCGGGGAGCTGTTTTTT.

The J gene is TRBJ2-5, the V gene TRBV11-2; D perhaps matches TRBD1 (5 bases). Germline V gene sequence: CDR1 SGHAT, CDR2 FQNNGV. The ends were cut back, 1 base at V and 2 bases at J, with 5 bases in the middle. The CDR3 sequence is 13 residues long. CDR3 amino acids: CASSLGQQETQYF. CDR3 nucleotides: TGTGCCAGCAGCTTAGGACAGCAAGAGACCCAGTACTTC.

The chain joins TRBV28 to TRBJ2-1, with a tentative D call TRBD2 (6 bases). The CDR3 runs to 16 residues. V lost 5 bases and J 5 bases, leaving 19 bases between the germline ends. In germline, CDR1 is MDHEN, CDR2 SYDVKM. The CDR3 here is CASSPPGRYHHNEQFF. The CDR3, as DNA: TGTGCCAGCAGTCCACCGGGGAGGTACCACCACAATGAGCAGTTCTTC.

This chain uses TRBV19 with TRBJ1-5, with 8 bases lining up with TRBD1. The CDR3 is made up of 14 amino acids. V was pared by 11 bases and J by 1 base, with 7 bases of the junction left unmatched. Germline CDR1 is LNHDA and CDR2 is SQIVND (reference sequence). CDR3 nucleotide sequence: TGTGCCTGCAGGGGGCCTGGGAGCAATCAGCCCCAGCATTTT. Residues: CACRGPGSNQPQHF.

This clone showed up just once. The chain combines TRBV12-5 with TRBJ1-5, with D uncertain. The V gene lost 1 base and the J gene lost 3 bases, with 1 base spanning the gap. CDR1 is LGHNT and CDR2 is FRNRAP in the germline V gene. The CDR3 runs 12 residues. The CDR3: CASGLANQPQHF. CDR3 coding DNA: TGTGCTAGTGGTTTGGCCAATCAGCCCCAGCATTTT.

The chain recombines TRBV18 with TRBJ2-7; no reliable D call. V was shortened by 0 bases and J by 4 bases, with 7 bases between the two germline ends. The germline V gene encodes CDR1 KGHSH and CDR2 LQKENI. The CDR3 covers 13 residues. CDR3 DNA: TGTGCCAGCTCACCACCCCCGCAGTACGAGCAGTACTTC. Amino acids: CASSPPPQYEQYF.

This sequence joins TRBV28 and TRBJ1-4, with 9 nucleotides matching TRBD1. V lost 2 bases to trimming and J lost 7 bases; unmatched junction nucleotides: 5. Germline assignment: CDR1 MDHEN and CDR2 SYDVKM. The CDR3 contains 15 residues. CDR3 bases: TGTGCCAGCAGTTTACCAACAGGGGGCCTTGAAAAACTGTTTTTT. It is translated as CASSLPTGGLEKLFF.

This clone was seen a single time. V is TRBV28 and J is TRBJ2-1; the D gene is possibly TRBD2 (6 bases). Germline V lookup: CDR1 MDHEN, CDR2 SYDVKM. This CDR3 is built from 14 residues. Trimming removed 5 bases from V and 6 bases from J, with 14 bases in between. DNA of the CDR3: TGTGCCAGCAGTCCCGGGAGAGTAGGCAATGAGCAGTTCTTC. This translates into CASSPGRVGNEQFF.

J is TRBJ1-5 and V is TRBV15; D perhaps matches TRBD1 (6 bases). The CDR3 extends over 17 amino acids. Germline V CDR1 and CDR2: LNHNV, YYDKDF (reference sequence). Trimming removed 1 base from V and 0 bases from J, with 13 bases in between. CDR3 DNA: TGTGCCACCAGCAGAGGGGGATGGACAGATAGCAATCAGCCCCAGCATTTT. This gives the protein CATSRGGWTDSNQPQHF.

The count of this clone is one. V gene TRBV28 combines with J gene TRBJ1-4, with 7 bases aligning to TRBD1. The CDR3 runs to 15 residues. V gave up 5 bases and J gave up 6 bases; unmatched junction bases: 9. Germline V gives CDR1 MDHEN, CDR2 SYDVKM. The CDR3 loop reads CASSLNRGVYEKLFF. The CDR3 DNA reads TGTGCCAGCAGTCTCAACAGGGGAGTCTATGAAAAACTGTTTTTT.

This rearrangement joins TRBV6-1 to TRBJ2-7, with a weak D call TRBD2 (6 bases). V shed 2 bases and J shed 4 bases, with 15 bases lying between them. This CDR3 has 15 amino acids. Germline loops: CDR1 MNHNS, CDR2 SASEGT. The CDR3 DNA reads as TGTGCCAGCAGTGAAAGTCGCAGGACTACTTACGAGCAGTACTTC. Translating it yields CASSESRRTTYEQYF.

This chain links TRBV7-8 with TRBJ1-1, with unresolved D. V lost 11 bases and J lost 1, with 14 bases in between. The CDR3 extends over 13 amino acids. The V gene's germline CDR1 is SGHVS and CDR2 FQNEAQ. The CDR3 sequence: CAPTELPNTEAFF. In DNA form, the CDR3 reads TGTGCCCCCACGGAACTCCCGAACACTGAAGCTTTCTTT.

The chain has TRBV18 and TRBJ1-2; TRBD1 matches at 8 bases. The CDR3 runs 16 residues. Germline CDR1 reads KGHSH; CDR2 reads LQKENI. With 3 bases clipped from V and 6 bases from J, the junction kept 12 bases outside the gene matches. This chain's CDR3 is CASSPPSLTGGHGYTF. In nucleotides, the CDR3 is TGTGCCAGCTCACCCCCTTCACTTACAGGGGGGCATGGCTACACCTTC. Full variable domain (remainder filled in from reference TRBV18 and TRBJ1-2): NAGVMQNPRHLVRRRGQEARLRCSPMKGHSHVYWYRQLPEEGLKFMVYLQKENIIDESGMPKERFSAEFPKEGPSILRIQQVVRGDSAAYFCASSPPSLTGGHGYTFGSGTRLTVV.

The chain is built from TRBV7-9 and TRBJ1-1, with D tentatively TRBD1 (6 bases). Germline V gives CDR1 SEHNR, CDR2 FQNEAQ (reference sequence). CDR3 length: 12 residues. The V and J ends lost 3 bases and 8 bases respectively, with 10 bases between them. The CDR3 reads CASSFLDREAFF. The CDR3 DNA sequence: TGTGCCAGCAGCTTTCTGGACAGAGAAGCTTTCTTT.

The rearrangement uses TRBV11-3 and TRBJ2-3, with D possibly TRBD1 on 6 matching bases. Germline V gene sequence: CDR1 SGHNT, CDR2 YENEEA. V lost 5 bases and J lost 0, with 9 bases in between. CDR3 length: 14 amino acids. CDR3 sequence: CASSGTTSTDTQYF. The CDR3 nucleotides read TGTGCCAGCAGCGGGACAACTAGCACAGATACGCAGTATTTT.

The chain joins TRBV28 to TRBJ1-5; 7 positions agree with TRBD1. This CDR3 has 16 residues. CDR1 is MDHEN and CDR2 is SYDVKM in the germline V gene. With 5 bases clipped from V and 0 bases from J, the junction kept 7 bases outside the gene matches. The CDR3 coding sequence is TGTGCCAGCAGTCCCCGACAGGGCTATAGCAATCAGCCCCAGCATTTT. Protein product: CASSPRQGYSNQPQHF.

CDR3 protein: CASSQDSAGSYGYTF. The CDR3 DNA reads as TGCGCCAGCAGCCAAGATAGCGCAGGGAGCTATGGCTACACCTTC. The chain uses TRBV4-3 and TRBJ1-2, with D perhaps TRBD1 (5 bases). The CDR3 runs 15 residues. Germline CDR1 and CDR2: LGHNA and YSLEER. V lost 0 bases, J lost 4 bases, and 12 bases lay in between.